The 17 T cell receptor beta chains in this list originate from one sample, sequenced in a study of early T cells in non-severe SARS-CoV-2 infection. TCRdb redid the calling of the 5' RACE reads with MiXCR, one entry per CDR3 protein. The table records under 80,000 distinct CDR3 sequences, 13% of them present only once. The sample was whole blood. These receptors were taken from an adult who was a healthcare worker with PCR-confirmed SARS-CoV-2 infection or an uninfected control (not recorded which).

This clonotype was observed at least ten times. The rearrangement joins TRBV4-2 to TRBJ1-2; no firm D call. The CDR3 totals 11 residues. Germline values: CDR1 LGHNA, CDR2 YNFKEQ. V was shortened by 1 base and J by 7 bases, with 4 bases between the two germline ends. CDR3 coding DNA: TGTGCCAGCAGCCAAGGAGGTGGCTACACCTTC. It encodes CASSQGGGYTF.

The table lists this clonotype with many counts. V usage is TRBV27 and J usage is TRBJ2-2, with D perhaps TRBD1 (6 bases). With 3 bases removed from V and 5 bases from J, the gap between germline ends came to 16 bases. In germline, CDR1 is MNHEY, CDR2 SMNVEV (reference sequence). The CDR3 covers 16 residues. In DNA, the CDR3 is TGTGCCAGCAGTTTGGAACAGGGTGACCAGACCGGGGAGCTGTTTTTT. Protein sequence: CASSLEQGDQTGELFF.

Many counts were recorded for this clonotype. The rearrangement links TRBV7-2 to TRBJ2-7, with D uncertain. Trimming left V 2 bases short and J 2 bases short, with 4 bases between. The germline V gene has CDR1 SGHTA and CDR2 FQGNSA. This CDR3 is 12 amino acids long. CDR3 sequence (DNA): TGTGCCAGCAGCTTAACGACCTACGAGCAGTACTTC. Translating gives CASSLTTYEQYF.

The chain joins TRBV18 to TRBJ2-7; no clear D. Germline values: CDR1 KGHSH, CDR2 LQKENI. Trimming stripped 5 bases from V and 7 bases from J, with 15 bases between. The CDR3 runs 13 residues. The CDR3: CASSASDTREQYF. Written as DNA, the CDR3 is TGTGCCAGCTCAGCGTCCGACACACGGGAGCAGTACTTC.

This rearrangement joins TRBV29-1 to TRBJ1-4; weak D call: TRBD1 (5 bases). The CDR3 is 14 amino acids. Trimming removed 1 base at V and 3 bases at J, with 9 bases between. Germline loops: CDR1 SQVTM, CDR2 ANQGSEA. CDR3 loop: CSVEGGGPNEKLFF. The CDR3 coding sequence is TGCAGCGTTGAAGGCGGGGGACCTAATGAAAAACTGTTTTTT.

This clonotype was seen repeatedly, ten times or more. This CDR3 reads CSARVLGTGGTEAFF. The CDR3 nucleotides are TGCAGTGCTAGAGTTTTAGGGACAGGGGGCACTGAAGCTTTCTTT. The chain couples TRBV20-1 to TRBJ1-1, with TRBD1 matching over 11 bases. Germline lookup yields CDR1 DFQATT and CDR2 SNEGSKA (reference sequence). V lost 1 base and J lost 4; bases outside the gene matches: 5. The CDR3 has 15 residues.

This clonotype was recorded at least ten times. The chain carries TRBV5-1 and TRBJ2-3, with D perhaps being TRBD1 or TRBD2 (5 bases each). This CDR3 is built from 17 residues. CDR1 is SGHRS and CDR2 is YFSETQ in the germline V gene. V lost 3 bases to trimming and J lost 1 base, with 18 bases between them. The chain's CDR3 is CASSWTMGDGGTDTQYF. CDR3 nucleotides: TGCGCCAGCAGCTGGACCATGGGGGATGGCGGCACAGATACGCAGTATTTT.

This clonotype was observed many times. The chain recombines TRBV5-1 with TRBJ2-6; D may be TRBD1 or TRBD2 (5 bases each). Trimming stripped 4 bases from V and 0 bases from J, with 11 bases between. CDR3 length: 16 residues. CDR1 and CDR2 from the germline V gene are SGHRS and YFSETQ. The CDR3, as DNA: TGCGCCAGCAGCGTGGCAGGGAGCTCTGGGGCCAACGTCCTGACTTTC. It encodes CASSVAGSSGANVLTF.

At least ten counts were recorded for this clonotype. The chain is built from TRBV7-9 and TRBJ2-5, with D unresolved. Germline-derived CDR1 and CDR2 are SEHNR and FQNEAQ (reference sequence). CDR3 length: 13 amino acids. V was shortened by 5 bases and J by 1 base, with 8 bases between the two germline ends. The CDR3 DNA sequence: TGTGCCAGCAGCCCCGGCCTCCAAGAGACCCAGTACTTC. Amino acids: CASSPGLQETQYF. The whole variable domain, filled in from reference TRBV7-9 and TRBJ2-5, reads DTGVSQNPRHKITKRGQNVTFRCDPISEHNRLYWYRQTLGQGPEFLTYFQNEAQLEKSRLLSDRFSAERPKGSFSTLEIQRTEQGDSAMYLCASSPGLQETQYFGPGTRLLVL.

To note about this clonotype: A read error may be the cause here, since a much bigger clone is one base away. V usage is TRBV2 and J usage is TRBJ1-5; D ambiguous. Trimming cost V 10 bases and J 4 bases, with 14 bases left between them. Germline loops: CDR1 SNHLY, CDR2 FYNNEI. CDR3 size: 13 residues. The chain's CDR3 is CATRWFDNQPQHF. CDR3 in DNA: TGTGCCACCCGGTGGTTCGATAATCAGCCCCAGCATTTT.

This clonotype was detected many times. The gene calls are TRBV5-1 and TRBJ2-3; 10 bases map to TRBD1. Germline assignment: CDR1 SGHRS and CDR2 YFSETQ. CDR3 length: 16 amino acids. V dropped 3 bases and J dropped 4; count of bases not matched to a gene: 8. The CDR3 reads CASSSGTGVGSDTQYF. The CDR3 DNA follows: TGCGCCAGCAGCTCTGGGACAGGGGTGGGGTCAGATACGCAGTATTTT.

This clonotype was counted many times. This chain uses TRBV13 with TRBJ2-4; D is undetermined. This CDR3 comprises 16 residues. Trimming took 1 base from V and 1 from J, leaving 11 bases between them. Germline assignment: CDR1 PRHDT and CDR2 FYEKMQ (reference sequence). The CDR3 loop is CASSLDQSRAKNIQYF. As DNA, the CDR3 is TGTGCCAGCAGCTTAGACCAAAGTAGGGCCAAAAACATTCAGTACTTC.

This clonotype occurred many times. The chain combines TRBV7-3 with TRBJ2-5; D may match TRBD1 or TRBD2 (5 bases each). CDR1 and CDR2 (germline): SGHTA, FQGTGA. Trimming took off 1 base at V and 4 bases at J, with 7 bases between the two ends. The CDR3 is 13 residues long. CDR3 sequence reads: CASSLSGGETQYF. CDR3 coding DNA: TGTGCCAGCAGCTTAAGTGGGGGAGAGACCCAGTACTTC.

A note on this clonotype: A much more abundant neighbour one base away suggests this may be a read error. The CDR3 DNA reads TGTGCCAGCAGTACAGTGAACACTGAAGCTTTCTTT. Its translation is CASSTVNTEAFF. The chain uses TRBV12-3 or TRBV12-4 and TRBJ1-1; D remains ambiguous. Trimming took 5 bases from V and 0 from J, leaving 4 bases between them. The CDR3 length is 12 residues.

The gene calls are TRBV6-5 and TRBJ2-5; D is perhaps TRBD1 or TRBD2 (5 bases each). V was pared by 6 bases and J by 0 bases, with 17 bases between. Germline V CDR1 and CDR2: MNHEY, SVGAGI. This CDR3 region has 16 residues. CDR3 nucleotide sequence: TGTGCCAGCAGCCTCCCCGGGACCGCCAACCAAGAGACCCAGTACTTC. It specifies CASSLPGTANQETQYF.

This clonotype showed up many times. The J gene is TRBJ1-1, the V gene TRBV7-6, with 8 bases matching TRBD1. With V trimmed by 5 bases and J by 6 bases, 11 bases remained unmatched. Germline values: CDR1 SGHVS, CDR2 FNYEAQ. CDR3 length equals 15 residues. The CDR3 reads CASSPWTGRRAEAFF. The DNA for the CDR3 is TGTGCCAGCAGCCCTTGGACAGGGCGGCGGGCTGAAGCTTTCTTT.

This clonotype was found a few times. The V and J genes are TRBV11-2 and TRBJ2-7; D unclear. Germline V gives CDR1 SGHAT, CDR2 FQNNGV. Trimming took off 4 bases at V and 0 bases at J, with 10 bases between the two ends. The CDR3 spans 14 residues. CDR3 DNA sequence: TGTGCCAGCAGCTCGGCCCCCAGCTCCTACGAGCAGTACTTC. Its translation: CASSSAPSSYEQYF.